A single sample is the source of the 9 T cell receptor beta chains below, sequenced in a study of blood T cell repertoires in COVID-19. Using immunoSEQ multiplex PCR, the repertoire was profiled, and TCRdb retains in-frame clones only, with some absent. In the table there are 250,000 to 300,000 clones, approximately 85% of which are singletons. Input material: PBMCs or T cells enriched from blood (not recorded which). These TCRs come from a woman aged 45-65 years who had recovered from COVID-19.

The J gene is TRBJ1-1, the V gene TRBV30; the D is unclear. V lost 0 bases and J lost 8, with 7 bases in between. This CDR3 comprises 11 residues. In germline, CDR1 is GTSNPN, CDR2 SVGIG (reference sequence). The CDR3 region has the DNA TGTGCCTGGAGTGTAAGGAGCGAAGCTTTCTTT. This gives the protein CAWSVRSEAFF. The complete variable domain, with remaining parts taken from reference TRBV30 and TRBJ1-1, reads SQTIHQWPATLVQPVGSPLSLECTVEGTSNPNLYWYRQAAGRGLQLLFYSVGIGQISSEVPQNLSASRPQDRQFILSSKKLLLSDSGFYLCAWSVRSEAFFGQGTRLTVV.

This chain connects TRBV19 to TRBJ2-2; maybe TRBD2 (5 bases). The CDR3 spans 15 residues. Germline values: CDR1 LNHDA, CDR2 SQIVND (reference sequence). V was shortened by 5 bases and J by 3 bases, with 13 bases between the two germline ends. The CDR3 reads CASSVRLQYTGELFF. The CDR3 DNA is TGTGCCAGTAGTGTTAGACTACAGTACACCGGGGAGCTGTTTTTT.

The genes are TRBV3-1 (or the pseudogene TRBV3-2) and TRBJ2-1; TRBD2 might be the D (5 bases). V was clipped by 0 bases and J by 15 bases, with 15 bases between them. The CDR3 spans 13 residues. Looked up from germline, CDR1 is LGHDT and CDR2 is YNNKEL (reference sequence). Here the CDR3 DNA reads TGTGCCAGCAGCCAAGATGTCGCCGGGGTGGGGTTCTTC. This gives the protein CASSQDVAGVGFF.

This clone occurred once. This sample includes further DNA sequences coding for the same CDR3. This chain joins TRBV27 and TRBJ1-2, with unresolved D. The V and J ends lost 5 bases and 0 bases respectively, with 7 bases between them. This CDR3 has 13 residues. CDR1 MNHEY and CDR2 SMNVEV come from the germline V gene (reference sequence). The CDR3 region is CASSLTANYGYTF. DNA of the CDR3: TGTGCCAGCAGTCTTACAGCTAACTATGGCTACACCTTC.

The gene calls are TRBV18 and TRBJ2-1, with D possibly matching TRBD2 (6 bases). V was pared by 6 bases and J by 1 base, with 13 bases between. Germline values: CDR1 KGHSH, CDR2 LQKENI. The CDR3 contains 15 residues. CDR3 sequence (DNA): TGTGCCAGCTCCCAGACTAGGATGTCCTACAATGAGCAGTTCTTC. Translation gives CASSQTRMSYNEQFF.

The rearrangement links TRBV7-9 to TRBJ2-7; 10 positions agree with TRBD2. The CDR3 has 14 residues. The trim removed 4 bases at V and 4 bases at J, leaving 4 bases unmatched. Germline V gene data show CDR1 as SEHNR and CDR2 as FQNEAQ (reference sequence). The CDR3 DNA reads TGTGCCAGCAGCTCCGGGACTAGCGATTACGAGCAGTACTTC. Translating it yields CASSSGTSDYEQYF.

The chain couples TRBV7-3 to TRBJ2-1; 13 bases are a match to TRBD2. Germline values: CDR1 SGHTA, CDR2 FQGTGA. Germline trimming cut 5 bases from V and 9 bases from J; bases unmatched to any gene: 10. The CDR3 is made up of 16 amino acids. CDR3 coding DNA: TGTGCCAGCAGCGCTAAGACTAGCGGGAGGCCCAGTGAGCAGTTCTTC. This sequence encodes CASSAKTSGRPSEQFF.

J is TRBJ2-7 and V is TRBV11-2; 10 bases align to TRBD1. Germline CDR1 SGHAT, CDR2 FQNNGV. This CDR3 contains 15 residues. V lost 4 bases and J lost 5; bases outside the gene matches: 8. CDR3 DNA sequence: TGTGCCAGCAGCTCGCACCGACAGGGGGCAAACGAGCAGTACTTC. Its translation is CASSSHRQGANEQYF.

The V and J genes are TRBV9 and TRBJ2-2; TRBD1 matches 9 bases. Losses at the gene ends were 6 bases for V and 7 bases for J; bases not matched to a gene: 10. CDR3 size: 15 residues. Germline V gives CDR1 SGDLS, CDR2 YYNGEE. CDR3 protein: CASNPGQGPGGELFF. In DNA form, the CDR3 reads TGTGCCAGCAACCCAGGACAGGGGCCGGGCGGGGAGCTGTTTTTT.